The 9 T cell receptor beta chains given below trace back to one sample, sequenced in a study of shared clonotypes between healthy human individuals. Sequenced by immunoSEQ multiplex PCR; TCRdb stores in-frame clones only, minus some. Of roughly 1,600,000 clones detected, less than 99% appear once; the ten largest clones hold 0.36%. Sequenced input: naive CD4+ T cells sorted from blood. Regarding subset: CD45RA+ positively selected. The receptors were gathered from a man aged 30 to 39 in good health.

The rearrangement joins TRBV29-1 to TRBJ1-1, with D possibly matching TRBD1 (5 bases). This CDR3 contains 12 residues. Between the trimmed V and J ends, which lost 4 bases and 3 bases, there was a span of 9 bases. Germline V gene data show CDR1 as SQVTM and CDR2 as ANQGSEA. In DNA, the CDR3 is TGCAGCGTTGTTAGGGGCGACACTGAAGCTTTCTTT. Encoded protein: CSVVRGDTEAFF.

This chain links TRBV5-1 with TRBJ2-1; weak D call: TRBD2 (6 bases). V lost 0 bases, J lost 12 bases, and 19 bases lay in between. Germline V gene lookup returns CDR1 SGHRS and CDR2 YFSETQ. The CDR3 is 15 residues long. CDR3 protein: CASSLAGADGGRQFF. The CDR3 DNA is TGCGCCAGCAGCTTGGCCGGAGCGGACGGGGGACGGCAGTTCTTC.

CDR3 sequence: CASSQVPGLSYGYTF. The CDR3 DNA reads TGTGCCAGCAGCCAAGTCCCGGGGCTGAGCTATGGCTACACCTTC. J is TRBJ1-2 and V is TRBV14; maybe TRBD1 (5 bases). The CDR3 runs to 15 residues. CDR1 is SGHDN and CDR2 is FVKESK in the germline V gene. V was pared by 1 base and J by 4 bases, with 13 bases between.

The DNA for the CDR3 is TGCGCCAGCAGCTTAGGTGTAGAGTACACCGGGGAGCTGTTTTTT. Its protein is CASSLGVEYTGELFF. This rearrangement joins TRBV5-1 to TRBJ2-2; D gene unclear. The CDR3 runs to 15 residues. V lost 2 bases, J lost 3 bases, and 11 bases lay in between. CDR1 and CDR2 (germline): SGHRS, YFSETQ.

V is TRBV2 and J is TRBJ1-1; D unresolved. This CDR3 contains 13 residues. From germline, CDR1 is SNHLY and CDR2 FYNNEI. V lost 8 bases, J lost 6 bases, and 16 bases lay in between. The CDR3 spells CASGNTRSAEAFF. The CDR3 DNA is TGTGCCAGCGGAAACACCCGGAGCGCTGAAGCTTTCTTT.

In nucleotides, the CDR3 is TGTGCCAGCAGCGGAAACCCCACTAGCGGGTCCTACGAGCAGTACTTC. Its protein is CASSGNPTSGSYEQYF. The gene calls are TRBV5-4 and TRBJ2-7; 9 bases agree with TRBD2. V lost 4 bases to trimming and J lost 1 base; unmatched junction nucleotides: 9. Germline loops: CDR1 SGHNT, CDR2 YYREEE (reference sequence). The CDR3 totals 16 residues.

The CDR3 sequence: CSVHLLAGHYNEQFF. CDR3 in DNA: TGCAGCGTTCACCTACTAGCGGGTCATTACAATGAGCAGTTCTTC. V gene TRBV29-1 combines with J gene TRBJ2-1, with TRBD2 matching over 9 bases. V lost 5 bases, J lost 4 bases, and 9 bases stayed unmatched. In germline, CDR1 is SQVTM, CDR2 ANQGSEA. The CDR3 is 15 amino acids.

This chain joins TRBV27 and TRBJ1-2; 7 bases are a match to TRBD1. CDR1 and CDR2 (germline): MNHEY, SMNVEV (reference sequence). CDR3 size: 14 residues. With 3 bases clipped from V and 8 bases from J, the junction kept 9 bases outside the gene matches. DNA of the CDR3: TGTGCCAGCAGTTTGGCGAGGGACAGTCGGGGCTACACCTTC. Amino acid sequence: CASSLARDSRGYTF.

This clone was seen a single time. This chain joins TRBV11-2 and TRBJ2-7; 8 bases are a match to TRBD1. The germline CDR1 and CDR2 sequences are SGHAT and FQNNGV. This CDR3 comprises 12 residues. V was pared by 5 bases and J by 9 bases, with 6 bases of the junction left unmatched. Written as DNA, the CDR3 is TGTGCCAGCAGCCCGGGACAGGTCGGGCAGTACTTC. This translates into CASSPGQVGQYF.